This entry describes one TCR beta chain. Its antigen is not identified. This entry is derived from a study of vaccination and CD4 T cells after COVID-19. Background on the study: The cells were exposed to overlapping spike peptides originating from SARS-CoV-2, HCoV-NL63, HCoV-OC43 and HCoV-229E for stimulation.

CDR1 and CDR2 (germline): ENHRY, SYGVKD. This CDR3 has 15 amino acids. Unmatched junction bases numbered 7, after V lost 5 bases and J lost 5 bases. The treatment here: approximately 9-day PBMC culture with coronavirus spike peptide pools or control peptides (ViraFEST assay). ViraFEST used peptide pools to expand antigen-specific T cells before TCR sequencing. Half the medium was exchanged for fresh IL-2 medium on days 3 and 7. Scientists ran DNA taken from cultured CD4+ T cells through the Oncomine TCR Beta short-read assay for sequencing. TCRdb re-analysed the PCR reads in MiXCR, keeping a single row per CDR3 protein. Seen here are approximately 18,000 distinct CDR3 sequences, roughly 50% observed once, and the top ten hold over 9%.

The receptor comes from a human donor who had recovered from COVID-19. Sequenced sample: CD4+ T cells from blood, cultured in vitro. This sequence joins TRBV10-3 and TRBJ2-7, with 12 positions matching TRBD2. CDR3 residues: CAISMTSGSEDEQYF. The CDR3 DNA reads as TGTGCCATCAGTATGACTAGCGGGAGTGAGGACGAGCAGTACTTC.